This T cell receptor (beta chain) was identified in a study of blood T cell repertoires in COVID-19. The protocol was immunoSEQ multiplex PCR, while the TCRdb copy is restricted to in-frame clones and leaves out a portion. The sample consists of some 130,000 clones, more than 90% of them appearing once. In germline, CDR1 is LGHDT, CDR2 YNNKEL (reference sequence). The CDR3 extends over 15 amino acids. Between the trimmed V and J ends, which lost 5 bases and 0 bases, there was a span of 12 bases. Patients in Seattle were enrolled during active infection, then followed longitudinally. This clone is a singleton in its sample.

The receptor comes from a man aged 55 to 70 with COVID-19, enrolled during active disease. The sample was peripheral blood. The V gene is TRBV3-1 (or the pseudogene TRBV3-2), the J gene TRBJ2-3; D gene ambiguous. The CDR3 region is CASSSLRSSTDTQYF. Written as DNA, the CDR3 is TGTGCCAGCAGCTCACTGCGGTCTAGCACAGATACGCAGTATTTT.